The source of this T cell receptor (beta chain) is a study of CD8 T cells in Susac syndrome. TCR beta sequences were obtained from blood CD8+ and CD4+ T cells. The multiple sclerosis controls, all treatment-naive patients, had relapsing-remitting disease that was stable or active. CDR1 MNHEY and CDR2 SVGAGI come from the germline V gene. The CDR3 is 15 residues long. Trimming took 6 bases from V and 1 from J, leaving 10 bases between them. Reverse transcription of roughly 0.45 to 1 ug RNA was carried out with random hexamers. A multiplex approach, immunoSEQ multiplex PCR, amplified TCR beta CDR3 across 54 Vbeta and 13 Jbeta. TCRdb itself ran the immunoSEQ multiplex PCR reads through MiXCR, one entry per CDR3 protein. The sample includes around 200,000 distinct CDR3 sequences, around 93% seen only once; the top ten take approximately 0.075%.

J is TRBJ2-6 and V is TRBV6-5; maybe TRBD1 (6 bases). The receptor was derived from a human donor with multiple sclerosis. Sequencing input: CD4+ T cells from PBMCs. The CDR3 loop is CASSRGQSGANVLTF. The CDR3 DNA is TGTGCCAGCAGCCGTGGACAGTCTGGGGCCAACGTCCTGACTTTC.